A selection of T cell receptor beta chains follows, all from one sample in a study of blood T cell repertoires in COVID-19. Sequencing was performed with immunoSEQ multiplex PCR; in TCRdb, only in-frame clones are kept and a portion is missing. The table includes roughly 34,000 clones, 80% detected once. Sequencing was done on a sample of peripheral blood. These receptors were collected from a woman in her 70s with acute or convalescent COVID-19. Both conserved end residues are part of each CDR3. The D gene is left open where the match is weak. Some rows mark clone size as missing; the rest say once, few, many or name a class of expanded clone.

NA | TRBJ2-7 | NA | TRBV6-1 | CASSEDSFSYEQYF | TGTGCCAGCAGTGAGGACAGTTTCTCCTACGAGCAGTACTTC
NA | TRBJ2-1 | TRBD1 | TRBV3-1/TRBV3-2 | CASSPPDRDEQFF | TGTGCCAGCAGCCCCCCCGACAGGGATGAGCAGTTCTTC
once | TRBJ2-5 | NA | TRBV19 | CASSMDTNSGTQYF | TGTGCCAGTAGTATGGACACGAATTCGGGGACCCAGTACTTC
NA | TRBJ2-2 | NA | TRBV10-3 | CAITGGRGGELFF | TGTGCCATCACTGGTGGGAGAGGCGGGGAGCTGTTTTTT
once | TRBJ2-3 | TRBD2 | TRBV3-1/TRBV3-2 | CASSQAERGITDTQYF | TGTGCCAGCAGCCAAGCTGAGCGGGGAATCACAGATACGCAGTATTTT
NA | TRBJ1-2 | NA | TRBV6-6 | CASSAEQGRNYGYTF | TGTGCCAGCAGTGCCGAGCAGGGCAGGAACTATGGCTACACCTTC
NA | TRBJ1-5 | NA | TRBV19 | CASSMVSAGLSNQPQHF | TGTGCCAGTAGTATGGTATCGGCAGGGTTGAGCAATCAGCCCCAGCATTTT
few | TRBJ2-1 | TRBD1 | TRBV5-6 | CASRDDRGLRNEQFF | TGTGCCAGCAGGGATGACAGGGGGCTAAGGAATGAGCAGTTCTTC
NA | TRBJ1-2 | NA | TRBV25-1 | CASSDYYGYTF | TGTGCCAGCAGTGATTATTATGGCTACACCTTC
NA | TRBJ2-7 | NA | TRBV7-2 | CASSFGGTSYEQYF | TGTGCCAGCAGCTTTGGGGGGACTTCGTACGAGCAGTACTTC
NA | TRBJ2-2 | NA | TRBV12-3/TRBV12-4 | CASSPGFPGELFF | TGTGCCAGCTCACCAGGATTTCCCGGGGAGCTGTTTTTT
NA | TRBJ2-1 | NA | TRBV28 | CASRDGQVGYNEQFF | TGTGCCAGCAGAGACGGCCAGGTCGGCTACAATGAGCAGTTCTTC
NA | TRBJ1-4 | TRBD1 | TRBV27 | CASSPGTVGEKLFF | TGTGCCAGCAGCCCCGGGACAGTGGGTGAAAAACTGTTTTTT
NA | TRBJ2-7 | TRBD2 | TRBV9 | CASSVAGTSGYEQYF | TGTGCCAGCAGCGTAGCTGGGACTAGCGGGTACGAGCAGTACTTC
few | TRBJ1-2 | TRBD1 | TRBV6-6 | CASSPVLGQGGYGYTF | TGTGCCAGCAGTCCCGTTTTGGGACAGGGAGGGTATGGCTACACCTTC
NA | TRBJ1-6 | TRBD1 | TRBV5-4 | CASSTVPGTGISPLHF | TGTGCCAGCAGCACCGTCCCCGGGACAGGGATCTCACCCCTCCACTTT
NA | TRBJ1-1 | NA | TRBV7-2 | CASSTPAPNTEAFF | TGTGCCAGCAGCACCCCCGCGCCCAACACTGAAGCTTTCTTT
NA | TRBJ2-1 | TRBD2 | TRBV5-6 | CASSLELAVPYNEQFF | TGTGCCAGCAGCTTGGAACTAGCGGTGCCCTACAATGAGCAGTTCTTC
NA | TRBJ2-1 | TRBD2 | TRBV19 | CASSNPGGALADEQFF | TGTGCCAGTAGTAATCCGGGGGGGGCGCTAGCGGATGAGCAGTTCTTC